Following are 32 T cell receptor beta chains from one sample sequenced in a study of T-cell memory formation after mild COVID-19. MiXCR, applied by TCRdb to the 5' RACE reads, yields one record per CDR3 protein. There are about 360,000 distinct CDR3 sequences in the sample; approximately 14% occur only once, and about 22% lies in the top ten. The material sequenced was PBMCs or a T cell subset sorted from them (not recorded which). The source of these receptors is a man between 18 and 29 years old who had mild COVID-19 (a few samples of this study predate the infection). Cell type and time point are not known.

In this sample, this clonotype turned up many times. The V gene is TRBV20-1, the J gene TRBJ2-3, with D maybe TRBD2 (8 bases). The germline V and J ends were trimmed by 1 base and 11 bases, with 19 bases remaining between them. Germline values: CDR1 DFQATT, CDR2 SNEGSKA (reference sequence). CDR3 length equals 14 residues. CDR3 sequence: CSARAGGGLYVQYF. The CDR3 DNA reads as TGCAGTGCTAGAGCGGGAGGGGGCTTATACGTGCAGTATTTT.

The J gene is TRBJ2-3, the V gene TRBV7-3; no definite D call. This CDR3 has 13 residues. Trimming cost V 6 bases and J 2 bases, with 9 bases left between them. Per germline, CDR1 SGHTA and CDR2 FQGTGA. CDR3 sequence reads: CASSYTYTDTQYF. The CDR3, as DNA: TGTGCCAGCAGTTATACTTACACAGATACGCAGTATTTT.

The CDR3 is CASSNRDNYEQYF. DNA for the CDR3: TGTGCCAGCAGCAACCGGGACAACTACGAGCAGTACTTC. The V gene is TRBV12-3 or TRBV12-4, the J gene TRBJ2-7; tentative D call: TRBD1 (6 bases). The CDR3 is 13 residues long. Trimming left V 6 bases short and J 3 bases short, with 12 bases between.

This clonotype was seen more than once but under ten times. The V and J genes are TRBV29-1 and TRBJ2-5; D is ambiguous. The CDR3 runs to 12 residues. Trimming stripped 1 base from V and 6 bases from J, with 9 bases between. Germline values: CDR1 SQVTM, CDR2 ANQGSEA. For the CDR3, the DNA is TGCAGCGTTGAAGGGAATGGGAAGACCCAGTACTTC. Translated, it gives CSVEGNGKTQYF. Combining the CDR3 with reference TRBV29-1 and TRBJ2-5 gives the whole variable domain SAVISQKPSRDICQRGTSLTIQCQVDSQVTMMFWYRQQPGQSLTLIATANQGSEATYESGFVIDKFPISRPNLTFSTLTVSNMSPEDSSIYLCSVEGNGKTQYFGPGTRLLVL.

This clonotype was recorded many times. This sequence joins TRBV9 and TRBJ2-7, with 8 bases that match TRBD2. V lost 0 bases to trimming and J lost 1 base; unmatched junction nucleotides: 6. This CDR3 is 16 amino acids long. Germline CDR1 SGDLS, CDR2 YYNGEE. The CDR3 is CASSVGATSGSYEQYF. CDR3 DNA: TGTGCCAGCAGCGTAGGGGCAACTAGCGGATCCTACGAGCAGTACTTC.

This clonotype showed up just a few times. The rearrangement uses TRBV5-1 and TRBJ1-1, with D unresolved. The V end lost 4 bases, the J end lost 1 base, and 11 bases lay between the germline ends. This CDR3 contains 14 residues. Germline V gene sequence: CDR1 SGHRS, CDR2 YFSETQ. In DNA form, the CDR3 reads TGCGCCAGCAGCAGCCTGGTTGAGAACACTGAAGCTTTCTTT. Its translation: CASSSLVENTEAFF.

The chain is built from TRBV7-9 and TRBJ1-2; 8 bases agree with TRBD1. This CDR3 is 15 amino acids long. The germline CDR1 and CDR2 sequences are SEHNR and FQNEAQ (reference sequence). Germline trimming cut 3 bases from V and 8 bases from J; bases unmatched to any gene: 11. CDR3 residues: CASSFTAGTGDGYTF. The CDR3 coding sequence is TGTGCCAGCAGCTTCACCGCCGGGACAGGTGACGGCTACACCTTC.

The CDR3 DNA follows: TGCGCCAGCAGCCGAGCTAAAGGGTCCGGAAACACCATATATTTT. This sequence encodes CASSRAKGSGNTIYF. The chain joins TRBV4-1 to TRBJ1-3; no firm D call. CDR3 size: 15 residues. V was pared by 4 bases and J by 4 bases, with 14 bases between. Germline assignment: CDR1 MGHRA and CDR2 YSYEKL.

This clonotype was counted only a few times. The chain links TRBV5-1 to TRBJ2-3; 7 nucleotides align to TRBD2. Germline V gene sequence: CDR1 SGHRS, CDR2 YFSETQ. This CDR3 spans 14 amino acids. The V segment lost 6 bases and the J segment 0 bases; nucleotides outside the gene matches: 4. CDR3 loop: CASNRGGSTDTQYF. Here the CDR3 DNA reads TGCGCCAGCAATAGGGGAGGGAGCACAGATACGCAGTATTTT.

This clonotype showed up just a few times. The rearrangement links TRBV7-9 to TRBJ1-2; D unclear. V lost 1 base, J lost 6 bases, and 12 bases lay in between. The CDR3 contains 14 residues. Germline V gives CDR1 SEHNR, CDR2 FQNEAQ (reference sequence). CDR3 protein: CASSLDPSYNGYTF. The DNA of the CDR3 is TGTGCCAGCAGCTTAGACCCCAGCTACAATGGCTACACCTTC.

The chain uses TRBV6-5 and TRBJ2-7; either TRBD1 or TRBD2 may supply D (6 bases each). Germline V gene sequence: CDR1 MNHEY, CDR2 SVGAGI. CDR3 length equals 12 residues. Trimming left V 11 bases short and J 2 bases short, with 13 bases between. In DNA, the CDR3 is TGTGCCGCCGGAGGGGGGACCTACGAGCAGTACTTC. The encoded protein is CAAGGGTYEQYF.

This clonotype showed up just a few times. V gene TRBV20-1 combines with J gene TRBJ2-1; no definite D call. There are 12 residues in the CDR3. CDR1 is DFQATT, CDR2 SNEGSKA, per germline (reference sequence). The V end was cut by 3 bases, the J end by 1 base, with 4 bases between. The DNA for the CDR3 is TGCAGTGCTAGCGGGTCCTACAATGAGCAGTTCTTC. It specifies CSASGSYNEQFF.

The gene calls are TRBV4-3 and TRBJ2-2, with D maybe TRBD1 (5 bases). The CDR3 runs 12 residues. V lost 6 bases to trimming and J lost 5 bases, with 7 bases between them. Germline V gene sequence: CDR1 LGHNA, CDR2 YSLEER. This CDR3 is CASRKGTGELFF. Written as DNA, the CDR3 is TGCGCCAGCAGAAAGGGGACCGGGGAGCTGTTTTTT.

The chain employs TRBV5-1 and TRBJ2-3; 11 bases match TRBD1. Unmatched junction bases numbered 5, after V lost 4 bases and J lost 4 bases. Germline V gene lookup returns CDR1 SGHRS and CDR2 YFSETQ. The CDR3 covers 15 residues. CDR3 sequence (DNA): TGCGCCAGCAGCGATCGGACAGGGGGCCCAGATACGCAGTATTTT. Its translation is CASSDRTGGPDTQYF.

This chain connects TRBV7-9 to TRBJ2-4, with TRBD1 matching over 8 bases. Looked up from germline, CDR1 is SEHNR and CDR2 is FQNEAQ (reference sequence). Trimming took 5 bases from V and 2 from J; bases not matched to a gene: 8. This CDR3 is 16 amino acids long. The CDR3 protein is CASSKSGGATKNIQYF. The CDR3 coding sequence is TGTGCCAGCAGCAAATCAGGGGGCGCGACCAAAAACATTCAGTACTTC.

As DNA, the CDR3 is TGTGCTAGTGGTTCGGTGTACCAAGAGACCCAGTACTTC. Translation gives CASGSVYQETQYF. The gene calls are TRBV12-5 and TRBJ2-5; no definite D call. V was cut by 4 bases and J by 0 bases, with 6 bases left in between. CDR3 size: 13 residues. Germline CDR1 and CDR2: LGHNT and FRNRAP.

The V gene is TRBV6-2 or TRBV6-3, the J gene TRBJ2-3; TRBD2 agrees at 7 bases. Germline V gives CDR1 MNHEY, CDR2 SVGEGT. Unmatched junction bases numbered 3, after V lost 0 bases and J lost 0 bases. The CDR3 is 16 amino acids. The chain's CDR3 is CASSYSGRASTDTQYF. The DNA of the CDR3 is TGTGCCAGCAGTTACTCGGGGAGGGCTAGCACAGATACGCAGTATTTT.

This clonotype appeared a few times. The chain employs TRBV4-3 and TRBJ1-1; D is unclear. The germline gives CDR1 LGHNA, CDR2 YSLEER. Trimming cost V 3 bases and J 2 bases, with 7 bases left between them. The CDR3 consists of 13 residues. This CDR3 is CASSHKPNTEAFF. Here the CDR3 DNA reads TGCGCCAGCAGCCACAAACCCAACACTGAAGCTTTCTTT.

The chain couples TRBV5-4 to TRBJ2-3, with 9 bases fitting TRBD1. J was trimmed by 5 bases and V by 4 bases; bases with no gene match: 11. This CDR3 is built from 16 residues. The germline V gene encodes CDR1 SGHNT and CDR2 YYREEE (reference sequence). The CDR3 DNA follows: TGTGCCAGCAGCCCGAACCCCCGGACAGGGGAAGATACGCAGTATTTT. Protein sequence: CASSPNPRTGEDTQYF.

CDR3 sequence reads: CSVGDRGKGYGYTF. The CDR3 region has the DNA TGCAGCGTTGGGGACAGGGGGAAAGGCTATGGCTACACCTTC. V gene TRBV29-1 combines with J gene TRBJ1-2, with 11 bases matching TRBD1. Germline trimming cut 4 bases from V and 4 bases from J; bases unmatched to any gene: 5. This CDR3 is 14 amino acids long. Germline CDR1 is SQVTM and CDR2 is ANQGSEA.

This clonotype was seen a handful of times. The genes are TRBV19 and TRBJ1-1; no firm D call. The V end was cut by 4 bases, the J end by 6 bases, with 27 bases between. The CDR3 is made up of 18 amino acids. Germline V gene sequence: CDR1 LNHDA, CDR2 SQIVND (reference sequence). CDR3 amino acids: CASSTQTHVGGFSAEAFF. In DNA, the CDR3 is TGTGCCAGTAGTACTCAGACCCACGTAGGAGGCTTTAGCGCTGAAGCTTTCTTT.

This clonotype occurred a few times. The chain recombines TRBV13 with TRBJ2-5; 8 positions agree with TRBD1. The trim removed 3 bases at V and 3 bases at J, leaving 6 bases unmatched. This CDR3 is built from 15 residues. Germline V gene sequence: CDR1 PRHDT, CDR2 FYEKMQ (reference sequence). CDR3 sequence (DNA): TGTGCCAGCAGCTTGGGGACAGGAGGGGAAGAGACCCAGTACTTC. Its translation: CASSLGTGGEETQYF.

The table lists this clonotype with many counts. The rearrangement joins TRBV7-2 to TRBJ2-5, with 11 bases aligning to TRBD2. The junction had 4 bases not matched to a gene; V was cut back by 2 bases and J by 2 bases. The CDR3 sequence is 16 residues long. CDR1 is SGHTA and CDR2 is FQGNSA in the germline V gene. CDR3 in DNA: TGTGCCAGCAGCTTAAGCTCTAGCGGGGGGCAAGAGACCCAGTACTTC. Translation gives CASSLSSSGGQETQYF.

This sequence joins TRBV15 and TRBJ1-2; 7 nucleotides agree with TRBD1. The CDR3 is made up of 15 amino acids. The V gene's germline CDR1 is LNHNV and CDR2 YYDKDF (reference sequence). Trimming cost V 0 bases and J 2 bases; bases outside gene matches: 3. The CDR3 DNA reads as TGTGCCACCAGCAGAGAGACAGGGAGGAACTATGGCTACACCTTC. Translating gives CATSRETGRNYGYTF. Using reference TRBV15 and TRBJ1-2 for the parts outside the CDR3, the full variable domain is DAMVIQNPRYQVTQFGKPVTLSCSQTLNHNVMYWYQQKSSQAPKLLFHYYDKDFNNEADTPDNFQSRRPNTSFCFLDIRSPGLGDTAMYLCATSRETGRNYGYTFGSGTRLTVV.

CDR3 in amino acids: CASSWVSTDTQYF. Written as DNA, the CDR3 is TGTGCCAGCAGCTGGGTTAGCACAGATACGCAGTATTTT. The chain carries TRBV6-2 or TRBV6-3 and TRBJ2-3; D uncertain. The length of the CDR3 is 13 residues. Germline V gene data show CDR1 as MNHEY and CDR2 as SVGEGT. V dropped 6 bases and J dropped 0 bases, with 7 bases sitting between them.

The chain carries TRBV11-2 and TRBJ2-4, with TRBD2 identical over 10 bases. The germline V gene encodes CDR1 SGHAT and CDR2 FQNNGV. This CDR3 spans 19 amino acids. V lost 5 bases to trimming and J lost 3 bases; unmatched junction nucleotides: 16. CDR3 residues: CASSPVGQRGGRGKNIQYF. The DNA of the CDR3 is TGTGCCAGCAGCCCAGTGGGCCAGCGGGGGGGCCGTGGCAAAAACATTCAGTACTTC.

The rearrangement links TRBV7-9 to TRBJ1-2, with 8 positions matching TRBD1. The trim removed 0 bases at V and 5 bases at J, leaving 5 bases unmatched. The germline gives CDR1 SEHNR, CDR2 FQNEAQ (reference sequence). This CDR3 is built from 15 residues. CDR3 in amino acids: CASSLAEDRAYGYTF. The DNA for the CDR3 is TGTGCCAGCAGCTTAGCGGAGGACAGGGCTTATGGCTACACCTTC.

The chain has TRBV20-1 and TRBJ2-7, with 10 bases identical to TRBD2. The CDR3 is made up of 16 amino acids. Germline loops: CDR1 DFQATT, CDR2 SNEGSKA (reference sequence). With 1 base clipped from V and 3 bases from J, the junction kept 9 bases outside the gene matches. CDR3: CSARGGSGGAYYEQYF. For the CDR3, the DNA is TGCAGTGCTAGAGGCGGAAGCGGGGGGGCCTACTACGAGCAGTACTTC.

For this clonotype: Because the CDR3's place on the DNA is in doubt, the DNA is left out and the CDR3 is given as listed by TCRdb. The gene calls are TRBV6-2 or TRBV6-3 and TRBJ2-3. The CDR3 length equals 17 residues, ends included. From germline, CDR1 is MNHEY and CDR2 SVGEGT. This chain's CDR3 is CASSSSDLGRFTDTQYF.

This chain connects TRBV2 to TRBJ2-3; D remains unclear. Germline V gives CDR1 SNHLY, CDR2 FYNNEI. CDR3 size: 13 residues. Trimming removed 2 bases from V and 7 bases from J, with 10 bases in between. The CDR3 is CASSEISPYTQYF. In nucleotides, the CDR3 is TGTGCCAGCAGTGAAATTTCCCCTTATACGCAGTATTTT.

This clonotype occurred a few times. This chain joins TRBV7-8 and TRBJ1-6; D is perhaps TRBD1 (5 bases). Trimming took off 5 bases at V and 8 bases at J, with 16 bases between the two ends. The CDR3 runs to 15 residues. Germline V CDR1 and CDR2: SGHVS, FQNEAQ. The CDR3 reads CASSLQRDADSPLHF. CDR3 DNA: TGTGCCAGCAGCCTTCAAAGGGACGCCGATTCACCCCTCCACTTT.

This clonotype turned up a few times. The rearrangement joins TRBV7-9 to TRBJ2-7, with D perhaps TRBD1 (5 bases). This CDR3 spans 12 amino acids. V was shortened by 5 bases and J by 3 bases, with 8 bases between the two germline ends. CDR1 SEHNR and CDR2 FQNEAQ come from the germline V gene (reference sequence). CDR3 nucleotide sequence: TGTGCCAGCAGCCACAGGAGCTACGAGCAGTACTTC. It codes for CASSHRSYEQYF.